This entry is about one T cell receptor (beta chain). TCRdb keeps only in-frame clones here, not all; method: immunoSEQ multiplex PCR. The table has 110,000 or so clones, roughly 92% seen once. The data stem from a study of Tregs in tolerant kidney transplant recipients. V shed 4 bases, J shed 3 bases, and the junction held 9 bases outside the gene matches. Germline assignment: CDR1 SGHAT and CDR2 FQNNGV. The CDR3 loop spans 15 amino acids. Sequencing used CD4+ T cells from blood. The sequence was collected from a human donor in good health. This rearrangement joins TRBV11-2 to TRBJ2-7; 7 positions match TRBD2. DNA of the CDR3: TGTGCCAGCAGCTCCAGACTAGCCCCCCTCTACGAGCAGTACTTC. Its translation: CASSSRLAPLYEQYF.